This T cell receptor beta chain was found in a study of blood T cell repertoires in COVID-19. Turning to the study itself: Sources were T cells, B-cell-depleted T cells, or PBMCs; the material itself was cDNA or gDNA.

The protocol was immunoSEQ multiplex PCR, while the TCRdb copy is restricted to in-frame clones and leaves out a portion. Of over 130,000 clones listed, 80% to 90% are singletons. Concerning this clone itself: The same CDR3 also results from other DNA sequences found in this sample.

The CDR3 runs to 13 residues. CDR1 is GTSNPN, CDR2 SVGIG, per germline (reference sequence). J was trimmed by 6 bases and V by 1 base; bases with no gene match: 2. Sequenced sample: peripheral blood. The V and J genes are TRBV30 and TRBJ1-5; 8 bases are a match to TRBD1. This clonotype was sampled from a woman older than 75 with acute or convalescent COVID-19. DNA for the CDR3: TGTGCCTGGAGTGGACAGGGGATTCAGCCCCAGCATTTT. It codes for CAWSGQGIQPQHF.